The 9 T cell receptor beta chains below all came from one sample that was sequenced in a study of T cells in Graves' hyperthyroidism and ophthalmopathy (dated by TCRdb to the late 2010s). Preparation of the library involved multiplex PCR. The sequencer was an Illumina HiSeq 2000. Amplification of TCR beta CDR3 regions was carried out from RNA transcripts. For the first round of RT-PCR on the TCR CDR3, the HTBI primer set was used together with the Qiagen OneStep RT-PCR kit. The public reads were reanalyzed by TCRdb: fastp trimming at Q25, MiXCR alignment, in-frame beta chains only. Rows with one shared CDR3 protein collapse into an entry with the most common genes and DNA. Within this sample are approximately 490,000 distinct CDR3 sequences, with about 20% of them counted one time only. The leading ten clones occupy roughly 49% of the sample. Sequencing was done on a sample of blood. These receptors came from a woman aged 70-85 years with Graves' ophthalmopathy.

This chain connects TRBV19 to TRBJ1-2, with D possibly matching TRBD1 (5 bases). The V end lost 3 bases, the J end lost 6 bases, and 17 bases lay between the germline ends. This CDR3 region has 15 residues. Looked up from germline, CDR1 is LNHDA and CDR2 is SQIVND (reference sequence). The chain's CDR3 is CASSISWGKIDGYTF. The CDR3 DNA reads TGTGCCAGTAGTATCTCTTGGGGGAAGATTGATGGCTACACCTTC.

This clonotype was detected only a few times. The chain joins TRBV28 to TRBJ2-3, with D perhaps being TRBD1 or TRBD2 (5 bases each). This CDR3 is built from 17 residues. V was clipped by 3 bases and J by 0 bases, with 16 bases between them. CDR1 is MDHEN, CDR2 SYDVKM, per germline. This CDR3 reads CASSLGVVTTSTDTQYF. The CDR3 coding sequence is TGTGCCAGCAGTTTGGGGGTAGTCACAACAAGCACAGATACGCAGTATTTT. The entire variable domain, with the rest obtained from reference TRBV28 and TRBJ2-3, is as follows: DVKVTQSSRYLVKRTGEKVFLECVQDMDHENMFWYRQDPGLGLRLIYFSYDVKMKEKGDIPEGYSVSREKKERFSLILESASTNQTSMYLCASSLGVVTTSTDTQYFGPGTRLTVL.

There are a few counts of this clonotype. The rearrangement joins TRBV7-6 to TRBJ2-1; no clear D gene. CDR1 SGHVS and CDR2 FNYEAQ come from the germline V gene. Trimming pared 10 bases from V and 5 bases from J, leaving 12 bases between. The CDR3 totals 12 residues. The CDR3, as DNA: TGTGCCAATGGAGCTTTGCACAATGAGCAGTTCTTC. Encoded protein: CANGALHNEQFF.

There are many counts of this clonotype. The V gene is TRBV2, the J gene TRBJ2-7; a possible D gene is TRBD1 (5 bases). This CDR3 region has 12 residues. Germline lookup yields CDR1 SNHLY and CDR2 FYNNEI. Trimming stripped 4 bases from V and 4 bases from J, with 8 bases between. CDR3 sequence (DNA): TGTGCCAGCAGTGCGACAGTGTACGAGCAGTACTTC. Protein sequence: CASSATVYEQYF.

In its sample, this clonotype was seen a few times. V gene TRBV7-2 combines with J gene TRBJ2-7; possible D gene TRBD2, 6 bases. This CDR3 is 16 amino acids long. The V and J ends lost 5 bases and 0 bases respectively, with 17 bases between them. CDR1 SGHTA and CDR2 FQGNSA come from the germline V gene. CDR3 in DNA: TGTGCCAGCAGCCCACTTCGGGCTAGCGCCTCCTACGAGCAGTACTTC. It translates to CASSPLRASASYEQYF.

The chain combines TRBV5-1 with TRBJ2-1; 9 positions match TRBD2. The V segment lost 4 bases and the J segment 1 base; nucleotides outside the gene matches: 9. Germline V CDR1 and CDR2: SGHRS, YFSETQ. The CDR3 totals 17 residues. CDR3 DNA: TGCGCCAGCAGCCCCATAGCGGGAGTCGGGTCCTACAATGAGCAGTTCTTC. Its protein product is CASSPIAGVGSYNEQFF. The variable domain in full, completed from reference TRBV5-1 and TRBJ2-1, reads KAGVTQTPRYLIKTRGQQVTLSCSPISGHRSVSWYQQTPGQGLQFLFEYFSETQRNKGNFPGRFSGRQFSNSRSEMNVSTLELGDSALYLCASSPIAGVGSYNEQFFGPGTRLTVL.

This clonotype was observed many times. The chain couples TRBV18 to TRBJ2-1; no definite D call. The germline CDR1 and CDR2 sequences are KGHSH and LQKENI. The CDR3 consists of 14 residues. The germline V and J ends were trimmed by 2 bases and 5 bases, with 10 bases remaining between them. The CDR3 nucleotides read TGTGCCAGCTCACCAACGAGGACCGACAATGAGCAGTTCTTC. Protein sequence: CASSPTRTDNEQFF.

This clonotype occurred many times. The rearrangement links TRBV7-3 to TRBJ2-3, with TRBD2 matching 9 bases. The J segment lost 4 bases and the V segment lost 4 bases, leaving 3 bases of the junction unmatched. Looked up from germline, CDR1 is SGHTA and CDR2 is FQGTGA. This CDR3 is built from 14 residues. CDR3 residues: CASSSGLAADTQYF. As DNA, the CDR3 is TGTGCCAGCAGCTCGGGACTAGCTGCAGATACGCAGTATTTT.

This chain's CDR3 is CASRSLEDGYNSPLHF. CDR3 sequence (DNA): TGTGCCAGTAGGAGCCTCGAGGACGGCTATAATTCACCCCTCCACTTT. This chain links TRBV19 with TRBJ1-6; D unresolved. V was cut by 6 bases and J by 3 bases, with 15 bases left in between. The CDR3 has 16 residues. Germline CDR1 is LNHDA and CDR2 is SQIVND (reference sequence).